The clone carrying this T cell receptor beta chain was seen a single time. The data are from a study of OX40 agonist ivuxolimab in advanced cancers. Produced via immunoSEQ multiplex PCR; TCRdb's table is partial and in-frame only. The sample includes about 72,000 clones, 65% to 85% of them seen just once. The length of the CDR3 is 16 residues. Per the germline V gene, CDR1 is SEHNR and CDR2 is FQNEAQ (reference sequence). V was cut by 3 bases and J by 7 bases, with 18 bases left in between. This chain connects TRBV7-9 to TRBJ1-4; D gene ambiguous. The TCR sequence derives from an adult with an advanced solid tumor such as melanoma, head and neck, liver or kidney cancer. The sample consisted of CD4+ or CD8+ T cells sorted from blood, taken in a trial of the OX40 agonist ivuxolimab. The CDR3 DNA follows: TGTGCCAGCAGCTTGGGATCGCACCGTTTCGGTGAAAAACTGTTTTTT. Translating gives CASSLGSHRFGEKLFF.